These T cell receptor beta chains were read from a single sample in a study of T-cell reconstitution after alpha-beta-depleted transplantation in children. One entry per CDR3 protein, called by TCRdb with MiXCR from the PCR reads. Among 670,000 or so distinct CDR3 sequences listed, around 14% were seen once. This material consisted of PBMCs, taken before TCRalphabeta/CD19-depleted stem cell transplant. The receptors originated from a girl aged 2-10 years with congenital amegakaryocytic thrombocytopenia, due to receive a stem cell transplant. Both conserved end residues are trimmed from each CDR3. D genes are given only for firm matches.

V	J	D	CDR3
TRBV18	TRBJ2-7	-	ASSPRDRFYEQY
TRBV5-1	TRBJ2-1	TRBD2	ASSFRESGTSGF
TRBV5-1	TRBJ1-2	-	ASSPVESRRYGYT
TRBV6-5	TRBJ2-1	-	ASSYSPLYNEQF
TRBV9	TRBJ2-1	TRBD2	ASSVDGRAYNEQF
TRBV9	TRBJ2-7	-	ASSPGLGGDSYEQY
TRBV5-6	TRBJ1-1	TRBD1	ASSVATGITEAF
TRBV29-1	TRBJ2-7	-	SVAIQGWLNEQY
TRBV7-2	TRBJ2-3	-	ASSPGSGPDTQY
TRBV9	TRBJ2-1	TRBD2	ASSVLAGWNEQF
TRBV12-3/TRBV12-4	TRBJ2-7	-	ASSFSTDAYEQY
TRBV7-3	TRBJ2-2	-	ASSSNRDTGELF
TRBV20-1	TRBJ2-7	-	SARVPLLYEQY
TRBV12-3/TRBV12-4	TRBJ2-5	-	ASRPQGMETQY
TRBV10-3	TRBJ2-3	TRBD1	AISERDRAGTDTQY
TRBV7-9	TRBJ2-1	-	ASTFYNNEQF
TRBV28	TRBJ2-1	-	ASSLFRNNEQF
TRBV7-9	TRBJ2-2	-	ASSGVANTGELF
TRBV5-1	TRBJ2-4	-	ASSLGPSSSKNIQY
TRBV28	TRBJ2-1	TRBD2	ASRPRGSGTGNEQF
TRBV6-5	TRBJ2-3	-	ASSYRGGTDTQY
TRBV4-1	TRBJ2-3	TRBD1	ASSQDPTGATQY
TRBV7-6	TRBJ2-7	-	ASSFREGEQY
TRBV29-1	TRBJ2-7	TRBD2	SVELAGRYEQY
TRBV10-2	TRBJ2-3	-	ASSESGGEVRDTQY
TRBV12-3/TRBV12-4	TRBJ2-4	-	ASSLSGPTAKNIQY
TRBV7-9	TRBJ2-1	TRBD2	ASSLFSSGTPYYELF
TRBV20-1	TRBJ2-7	TRBD1	SARDSGTGRYQTEEQY
TRBV18	TRBJ2-4	TRBD2	ASSPSPDTSGRALT
TRBV20-1	TRBJ2-3	TRBD2	SARDFLAEQGDTQY
TRBV5-5	TRBJ2-1	TRBD2	ASSLLAGGYNEQF
TRBV4-1	TRBJ2-1	TRBD2	ASSQDPGLSGRPDNEQF
TRBV5-5	TRBJ2-1	-	ASSFEGVGQYAEQF
TRBV11-2	TRBJ1-2	-	AINRLGGNGYT
TRBV7-9	TRBJ2-1	-	ASSFSPEQF
TRBV12-3/TRBV12-4	TRBJ2-2	TRBD2	ASSPGTRLFGNTGELF
TRBV29-1	TRBJ2-3	-	SVAVYIRPDTQY
TRBV20-1	TRBJ2-2	TRBD2	SATPEAGEKNTGELF
TRBV27	TRBJ1-5	-	ASSDTQLTQPQH
TRBV29-1	TRBJ2-1	TRBD2	SVGGLASYNEQF
TRBV7-2	TRBJ2-2	-	ASSLVTVRDELF
TRBV3-1	TRBJ2-2	-	ASQAAVGELF
TRBV12-3/TRBV12-4	TRBJ2-5	-	ASSRGGNQKTQY
TRBV7-3	TRBJ2-3	-	ASSSLNTDTQY
TRBV12-3/TRBV12-4	TRBJ2-7	-	ASSLVRLTDEQY
TRBV20-1	TRBJ2-7	-	SENGKSLYEQY
TRBV7-2	TRBJ2-7	-	ASSYRTSFYEQY
TRBV4-1	TRBJ2-1	-	ASSQEGVHEQF
TRBV29-1	TRBJ2-3	-	SVEVGKGTDTQY
TRBV9	TRBJ1-5	-	ASSVGGTNQPQH
TRBV28	TRBJ1-5	-	ASKGGLNNQPQH
TRBV5-1	TRBJ2-1	-	ASSVGTSSYNEQF